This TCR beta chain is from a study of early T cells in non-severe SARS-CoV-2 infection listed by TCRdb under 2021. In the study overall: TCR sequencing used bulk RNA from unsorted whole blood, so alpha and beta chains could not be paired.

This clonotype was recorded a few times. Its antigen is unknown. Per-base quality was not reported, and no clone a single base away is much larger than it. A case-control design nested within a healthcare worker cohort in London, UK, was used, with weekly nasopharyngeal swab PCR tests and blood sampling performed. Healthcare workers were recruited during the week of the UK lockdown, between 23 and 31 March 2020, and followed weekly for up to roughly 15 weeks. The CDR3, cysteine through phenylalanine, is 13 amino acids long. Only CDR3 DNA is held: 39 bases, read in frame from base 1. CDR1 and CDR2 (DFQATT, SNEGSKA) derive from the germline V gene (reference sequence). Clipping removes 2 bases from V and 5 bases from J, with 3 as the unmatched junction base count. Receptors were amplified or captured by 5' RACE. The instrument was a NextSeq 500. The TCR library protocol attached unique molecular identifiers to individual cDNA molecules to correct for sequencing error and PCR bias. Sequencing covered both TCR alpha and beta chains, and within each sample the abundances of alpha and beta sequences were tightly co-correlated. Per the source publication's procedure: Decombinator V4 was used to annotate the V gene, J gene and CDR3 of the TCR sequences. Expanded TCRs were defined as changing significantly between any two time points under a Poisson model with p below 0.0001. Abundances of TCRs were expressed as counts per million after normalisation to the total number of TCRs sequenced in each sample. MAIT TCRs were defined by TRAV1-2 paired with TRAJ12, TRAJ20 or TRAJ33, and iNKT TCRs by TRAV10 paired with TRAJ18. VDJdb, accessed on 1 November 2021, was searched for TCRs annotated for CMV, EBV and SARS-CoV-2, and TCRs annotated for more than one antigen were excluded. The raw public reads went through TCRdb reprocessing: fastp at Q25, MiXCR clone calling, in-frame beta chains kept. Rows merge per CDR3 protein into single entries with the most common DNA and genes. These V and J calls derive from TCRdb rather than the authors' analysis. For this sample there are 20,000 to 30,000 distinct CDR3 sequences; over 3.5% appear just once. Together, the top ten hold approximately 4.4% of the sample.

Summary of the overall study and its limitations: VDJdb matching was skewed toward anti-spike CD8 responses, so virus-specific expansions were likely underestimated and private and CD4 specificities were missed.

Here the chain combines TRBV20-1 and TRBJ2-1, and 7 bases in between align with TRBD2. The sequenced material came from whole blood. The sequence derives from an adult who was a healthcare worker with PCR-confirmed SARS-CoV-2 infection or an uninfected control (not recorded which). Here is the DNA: TGCAGTGCTAGATTTCTAGCGGACAATGAGCAGTTCTTC. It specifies CSARFLADNEQFF.